This is a list of T cell receptor beta chains from one sample in a study of technical replicates of blood from four donors. Data came from immunoSEQ multiplex PCR; TCRdb stores just in-frame clones and leaves some out. The profile shows roughly 14,000 clones, about 85% of them singletons. Sequenced: PBMCs. These receptor sequences come from a human donor in good health. The CDR3 runs from the conserved cysteine through the conserved F or W. Fields, in order: CDR3 protein, clone size, CDR3 length, J gene, V gene. A row's size may be missing; if present it is once, few, many or a size class.

CDR3aa: CASSWDRAAYNEQFF
abundance: once
len: 15
j_gene: TRBJ2-1
v_gene: TRBV7-2

CDR3aa: CASSSRYGGGPGEQFF
abundance: once
len: 16
j_gene: TRBJ2-1
v_gene: TRBV6-5

CDR3aa: CASGRGGMNTEAFF
abundance: -
len: 14
j_gene: TRBJ1-1
v_gene: TRBV5-1

CDR3aa: CAISVGGNTEAFF
abundance: few
len: 13
j_gene: TRBJ1-1
v_gene: TRBV10-3

CDR3aa: CASRLTSGPQETQYF
abundance: once
len: 15
j_gene: TRBJ2-5
v_gene: TRBV6-1

CDR3aa: CASSMGTGPSYEQYF
abundance: -
len: 15
j_gene: TRBJ2-7
v_gene: TRBV19

CDR3aa: CASSLTSGVYEQYF
abundance: -
len: 14
j_gene: TRBJ2-7
v_gene: TRBV7-3

CDR3aa: CASSGGQYNQPQHF
abundance: -
len: 14
j_gene: TRBJ1-5
v_gene: TRBV28

CDR3aa: CASKPGSNEKLFF
abundance: -
len: 13
j_gene: TRBJ1-4
v_gene: TRBV28

CDR3aa: CASSGTGLSGNTIYF
abundance: -
len: 15
j_gene: TRBJ1-3
v_gene: TRBV2

CDR3aa: CASSSGQGLSKQKLFF
abundance: -
len: 16
j_gene: TRBJ1-4
v_gene: TRBV14

CDR3aa: CASSFQSGVTEAFF
abundance: -
len: 14
j_gene: TRBJ1-1
v_gene: TRBV18

CDR3aa: CAWSLDRGPQHF
abundance: once
len: 12
j_gene: TRBJ1-5
v_gene: TRBV30

CDR3aa: CASSSQGLAGGEQFF
abundance: -
len: 15
j_gene: TRBJ2-1
v_gene: TRBV11-2

CDR3aa: CASRETSGSHEQYF
abundance: once
len: 14
j_gene: TRBJ2-7
v_gene: TRBV10-2

CDR3aa: CASSLGVGGNEQFF
abundance: few
len: 14
j_gene: TRBJ2-1
v_gene: TRBV5-4

CDR3aa: CASSQDITSGPDEQYF
abundance: once
len: 16
j_gene: TRBJ2-7
v_gene: TRBV14

CDR3aa: CASSPGQGREKLFF
abundance: -
len: 14
j_gene: TRBJ1-4
v_gene: TRBV18

CDR3aa: CASSLTPTNEKLFF
abundance: -
len: 14
j_gene: TRBJ1-4
v_gene: TRBV7-9

CDR3aa: CASSPDGTGNTIYF
abundance: few
len: 14
j_gene: TRBJ1-3
v_gene: TRBV18

CDR3aa: CASSEGAFEGQPQHF
abundance: -
len: 15
j_gene: TRBJ1-5
v_gene: TRBV2

CDR3aa: CASSLAGNEKLFF
abundance: -
len: 13
j_gene: TRBJ1-4
v_gene: TRBV7-9

CDR3aa: CASSPHQTGIGNQPQHF
abundance: -
len: 17
j_gene: TRBJ1-5
v_gene: TRBV28

CDR3aa: CASRSGTTNEKLFF
abundance: -
len: 14
j_gene: TRBJ1-4
v_gene: TRBV6-1

CDR3aa: CASSSPGGGLNNEQFF
abundance: -
len: 16
j_gene: TRBJ2-1
v_gene: TRBV7-6

CDR3aa: CASSPLRGTGELFF
abundance: once
len: 14
j_gene: TRBJ2-2
v_gene: TRBV6-6

CDR3aa: CASSAHLRNQPQHF
abundance: once
len: 14
j_gene: TRBJ1-5
v_gene: TRBV7-8

CDR3aa: CATSRDTSKAGRWVFF
abundance: -
len: 16
j_gene: TRBJ1-1
v_gene: TRBV15

CDR3aa: CAWSVQLTGELFF
abundance: -
len: 13
j_gene: TRBJ2-2
v_gene: TRBV30

CDR3aa: CASSESIGLGSADTQYF
abundance: -
len: 17
j_gene: TRBJ2-3
v_gene: TRBV10-1

CDR3aa: CAWSMDWTGNTGELFF
abundance: -
len: 16
j_gene: TRBJ2-2
v_gene: TRBV30

CDR3aa: CASSLGLPPRRGRSTEAFF
abundance: few
len: 19
j_gene: TRBJ1-1
v_gene: TRBV7-9

CDR3aa: CASSLGTSREGSYEQYF
abundance: -
len: 17
j_gene: TRBJ2-7
v_gene: TRBV7-9

CDR3aa: CASSQERGRGQPQHF
abundance: few
len: 15
j_gene: TRBJ1-5
v_gene: TRBV4-2

CDR3aa: CASSQVISGRAYEQYF
abundance: -
len: 16
j_gene: TRBJ2-7
v_gene: TRBV14

CDR3aa: CASSWASGSYYNEQFF
abundance: -
len: 16
j_gene: TRBJ2-1
v_gene: TRBV28

CDR3aa: CASSLNSGRIGEQFF
abundance: once
len: 15
j_gene: TRBJ2-1
v_gene: TRBV28

CDR3aa: CASAAGLLAPYEQYF
abundance: few
len: 15
j_gene: TRBJ2-7
v_gene: TRBV19

CDR3aa: CATPGDRYGYTF
abundance: -
len: 12
j_gene: TRBJ1-2
v_gene: TRBV28

CDR3aa: CASIPTSESSYNEQFF
abundance: few
len: 16
j_gene: TRBJ2-1
v_gene: TRBV27

CDR3aa: CASSLQGFDSETQYF
abundance: -
len: 15
j_gene: TRBJ2-5
v_gene: TRBV7-2

CDR3aa: CASSSLNGELFF
abundance: -
len: 12
j_gene: TRBJ2-2
v_gene: TRBV19

CDR3aa: CASSYSTGETQYF
abundance: -
len: 13
j_gene: TRBJ2-5
v_gene: TRBV6-5

CDR3aa: CASSLGLAYETQYF
abundance: -
len: 14
j_gene: TRBJ2-5
v_gene: TRBV27

CDR3aa: CVRSPRFQGTYGYTF
abundance: -
len: 15
j_gene: TRBJ1-2
v_gene: TRBV7-5

CDR3aa: CASSNGLAGAGDTQYF
abundance: -
len: 16
j_gene: TRBJ2-3
v_gene: TRBV21-1

CDR3aa: CASSRRAGSYEQYF
abundance: -
len: 14
j_gene: TRBJ2-7
v_gene: TRBV19

CDR3aa: CASSGGIAYNEQFF
abundance: once
len: 14
j_gene: TRBJ2-1
v_gene: TRBV19

CDR3aa: CAAAHIVIGQSRANVLTF
abundance: -
len: 18
j_gene: TRBJ2-6
v_gene: TRBV12-1